This TCR beta chain is from a study of T cell responses to AZD1222 COVID-19 vaccine. The assay was immunoSEQ multiplex PCR, and TCRdb's table has in-frame clones only and misses some. The sample carries tens of thousands of clones, approximately 91% recorded once. The V end lost 4 bases, the J end lost 5 bases, and 9 bases lay between the germline ends. Germline V CDR1 and CDR2: SGDLS, YYNGEE. The CDR3 extends over 12 amino acids. The sample here was peripheral blood, taken on day 0 of AZD1222 vaccination. The chain has TRBV9 and TRBJ1-2, with D uncertain. The receptor was derived from an adult in good health. For the CDR3, the DNA is TGTGCCAGCAGCTCCCCTGGTTATGGCTACACCTTC. Its protein is CASSSPGYGYTF. Combining the CDR3 with reference TRBV9 and TRBJ1-2 gives the whole variable domain DSGVTQTPKHLITATGQRVTLRCSPRSGDLSVYWYQQSLDQGLQFLIQYYNGEERAKGNILERFSAQQFPDLHSELNLSSLELGDSALYFCASSSPGYGYTFGSGTRLTVV.